Below, one T cell receptor beta chain is given with its context. As yet, its antigen is unknown. The record originates from a study of T cell repertoires in cytomegalovirus infection. After removal of 4 bases from V and 3 bases from J, the junction contained 8 bases not matched to a gene. CDR3 length: 15 residues. CDR1 is MDHEN and CDR2 is SYDVKM in the germline V gene. TCRdb analysed the reads with MiXCR anew, one entry per CDR3 protein. The sample comprises hundreds of thousands of distinct CDR3 sequences, approximately 42% of which are singletons, and about two fifths rests with the top ten. Study outcomes and limitations: The ex vivo response was dominated by HLA-C-restricted CMV-specific TCR beta clonotypes.

The sequence derives from a human donor in good health (CMV status not recorded). Some clones in this sample may be carry-over from other donors' samples. This sample comprised cultured PBMCs, obtained from culture after CMV antigen stimulation. The genes are TRBV28 and TRBJ1-1; 7 bases map to TRBD1. The chain's CDR3 is CASSSTGDGDTEAFF. DNA for the CDR3: TGTGCCAGCAGTTCCACAGGGGATGGGGACACTGAAGCTTTCTTT.